The entry below gives a single T cell receptor (beta chain) sequence along with its context. Its binding antigen is unknown. Base qualities are missing; no much larger clone stands one base away. The CDR3 starts with the cysteine, ends with the phenylalanine, and has 15 residues. Only the CDR3 portion is preserved as DNA: 45 bases, with reading frame beginning at the first base. The germline V gene provides CDR1 MNHEY and CDR2 SVGAGI. Trimming leaves V shorter by 5 bases and J shorter by 0 bases, with the junction holding 4 bases beyond the gene matches. The data are from a study of T cell repertoires in cytomegalovirus infection (dated by TCRdb to the late 2010s). Notes on the research overall: Donor HLA type was relevant to the analysis, as public TCR beta signatures indicated carriage of CMV infection together with the matching HLA type. Beyond this particular receptor, the publication reports: The ex vivo response was dominated by HLA-C-restricted CMV-specific TCR beta clonotypes, which also provided the single most frequent clonotype in two of eight donors. In both this cohort and an independent roughly 350-donor cohort, the cumulative frequency of public TCR beta family members distinguished carriers of CMV infection plus the relevant HLA type.

Reads for this sample came from an Illumina HiSeq 1500. Using fastp at Q25 and MiXCR, TCRdb reprocessed the public reads and kept productive beta chains. Rows with one shared CDR3 protein collapse into an entry with the most common genes and DNA. The sample contains about 740,000 distinct CDR3 sequences, about 40% of them found a single time. Of the sample, roughly 2.9% falls within the top ten clones. The chain is assembled from TRBV6-5 and TRBJ2-3; 8 middle bases align to TRBD2. Sample: PBMCs. The source of this sequence is a human donor in good health (CMV status not recorded). Some clones in this sample may be carry-over from other donors' samples. This receptor has the CDR3 CASSPGGGSTDTQYF. DNA sequence: TGTGCCAGCAGTCCGGGGGGGGGAAGCACAGATACGCAGTATTTT.